This T cell receptor beta chain was sequenced for a study of Tregs in tolerant kidney transplant recipients (dated by TCRdb to between 2017 and 2020). For the wider study: The study used TCRbeta sequencing to identify donor-specific regulatory T cells before combined kidney and bone marrow transplantation, then tracked those cells after transplant. In 3 healthy controls, several methods of expanding Tregs specific for an allogeneic donor were compared by TCRbeta repertoire sequencing.

Thawed PBMCs were FACS-sorted into unstimulated Tregs (CD4+CD25+CD127-), CD4+ non-Tregs (CD4+CD25-), CD4 cells and CD8 cells. Blood from healthy controls was obtained either from healthy volunteers or as purchased buffy coats. Healthy control blood was processed to PBMCs with a Ficoll density gradient and then cryopreserved, whereas patient PBMCs were collected both before and after transplant. For TCRbeta CDR3 sequencing, genomic DNA was extracted from sorted cells using the QIAGEN DNeasy Blood and Tissue Kit. Through immunoSEQ, high-throughput TCRbeta CDR3 sequencing was done commercially, including PCR amplification with internal controls and bias correction. Regarding the original processing steps: A unique productive TCRbeta sequence was defined by the CDR3 nucleotide sequence when primers matched, and otherwise by the CDR3 amino acid sequence together with the Vbeta and Jbeta genes. As a correction for sorting error, sequences shared between sorted populations at a frequency ratio of 2:1 or less were discarded, and the remaining shared sequences were assigned to the higher population. Sequences were defined as donor-reactive when expanded at least 5-fold in CFSE-low cells versus unstimulated cells and present at a frequency of at least 0.01% in CFSE-low cells. Repertoire divergence was quantified by Jensen-Shannon divergence calculated from the top 100 TCRbeta sequences ranked by frequency. For any sample with multiple sequencing runs, sorting error was corrected in each run separately before the runs were pooled. TCRdb limited this immuneACCESS table to in-frame rearrangements with V and J called. A share of clones is missing; checked studies link under half to unresolved V genes, and the rest is unexplained. That table gives V, J and clone size, and the DNA gave D and trimming. Within this sample are roughly 120,000 clones, with almost 95% of them counted one time only. Jointly, the top ten make up over 0.5% of the sample.

General study outcomes and caveats: The most biologically relevant and donor-specific TCRbeta repertoire appeared to be identified by expanding Tregs with activated donor B cells. Because only a small number of patients were included, the study had limitations, and the results will need to be validated in larger populations as well as under other immunosuppression protocols. Although technical replication error seemed to be minimal, the question of biological reproducibility was not addressed directly.

V and J lose 1 base and 0 bases, and a span of 1 base separates them. According to the germline V gene, CDR1 reads SGHTA and CDR2 reads FQGNSA. The CDR3 numbers 13 residues from cysteine through phenylalanine. Solely the CDR3 DNA is kept, with 39 bases framed from the first base. Concerning this clone itself: Its cognate antigen has yet to be identified. Base-call qualities are not available, and no considerably larger clone is one nucleotide away. The sample holds other DNA sequences that translate to the same CDR3.

The origin of this receptor is a human donor in good health. The chain links TRBV7-2 with TRBJ1-5; the D gene is not confidently resolved. Sequenced: CD4+ T cells from blood. The CDR3 reads as follows: CASSLDSNQPQHF. The DNA reads as follows: TGTGCCAGCAGCTTAGATAGCAATCAGCCCCAGCATTTT.